This T cell receptor (beta chain) was documented in a study of blood T cell repertoires in COVID-19. Study-level information: Sites in the United States, Italy and Spain provided acute and convalescent COVID-19 samples. Sample material is recorded as cDNA or gDNA derived from T cells, B-cell-depleted T cells, or PBMCs.

Germline V gene sequence: CDR1 LGHDT, CDR2 YNNKEL (reference sequence). The CDR3 covers 15 residues. The V gene lost 1 base and the J gene lost 5 bases, with 14 bases spanning the gap. In the original processing: Amplification of reference gene primers was used by the study to estimate nucleated cell counts. Produced via immunoSEQ multiplex PCR; TCRdb's table is partial and in-frame only. V and J calls and clone size are given by that table; D and trimming were obtained from the DNA. The table includes 48,000 or so clones, about 90% detected once. The sample taken for sequencing was peripheral blood. The clonotype originates from a human donor in a cohort sampled during active COVID-19. The rearrangement joins TRBV3-1 (or the pseudogene TRBV3-2) to TRBJ2-5, with a weak D call TRBD1 (5 bases). CDR3 DNA: TGTGCCAGCAGCCAAGTCTCCAGGGTGGGGGAGACCCAGTACTTC. It codes for CASSQVSRVGETQYF.